This is a list of T cell receptor beta chains from one sample in a study of blood T cell repertoires in COVID-19. Assay used: immunoSEQ multiplex PCR; TCRdb lists only in-frame clones, some missing. The sample consists of fewer than 650,000 clones, 85% to 90% of them appearing once. Material: peripheral blood. These receptor sequences come from a woman aged 45-65 years with COVID-19, enrolled during active disease. The CDR3 runs from the conserved cysteine through the conserved F or W. A D gene is named only where the DNA matches it firmly. Size values are once, few and many counts, or a class for expanded clones, and some rows have none.

D	size	J	V	DNA	CDR3
-	few	TRBJ1-6	TRBV30	TGTGCCTGGAGTTCCGGGAGCTCCTATAATTCACCCCTCCACTTT	CAWSSGSSYNSPLHF
-	-	TRBJ2-3	TRBV11-1	TGTGCCAGCAGCTTACAACAGGGAGGCACAGATACGCAGTATTTT	CASSLQQGGTDTQYF
-	-	TRBJ1-5	TRBV2	TGTGCCAGCAGTGACACAGCTTATAGCAATCAGCCCCAGCATTTT	CASSDTAYSNQPQHF
-	once	TRBJ1-1	TRBV3-1/TRBV3-2	TGTGCCAGCAGCCACTTAGGGGAGGGAGTAGCTTTCTTT	CASSHLGEGVAFF
TRBD1	-	TRBJ1-2	TRBV5-1	TGCGCCAGCAGCCATACGCCTCCGGGACAGGGGGCGAATGGCTACACCTTC	CASSHTPPGQGANGYTF
TRBD1	-	TRBJ1-2	TRBV5-1	TGCGCCAGCAGCACAGGGGGCGCAGATGGCTACACCTTC	CASSTGGADGYTF
TRBD1	-	TRBJ2-5	TRBV18	TGTGCCAGCTCACCCAAACAGGGGGCGGGAGAGACCCAGTACTTC	CASSPKQGAGETQYF
-	few	TRBJ1-1	TRBV12-3/TRBV12-4	TGTGCCAGCACGAGGGAAGATCCGTCGGAGGCTTTCTTT	CASTREDPSEAFF
TRBD1	-	TRBJ1-5	TRBV6-1	TGTGCCAGCAGTGAATTTCCAGGGGGCACCTATAGCAATCAGCCCCAGCATTTT	CASSEFPGGTYSNQPQHF
TRBD2	-	TRBJ2-1	TRBV19	TGTGCCAGTAGTTGGGGACTAGCGGGGGACAATGAGCAGTTCTTC	CASSWGLAGDNEQFF
TRBD1	-	TRBJ1-3	TRBV6-6	TGTGCCAGCATAACCGGGACAGCTGGAAACACCATATATTTT	CASITGTAGNTIYF
-	-	TRBJ1-4	TRBV5-1	TGCGCCAGCAGGGACACCAGGACCACTAATGAAAAACTGTTTTTT	CASRDTRTTNEKLFF
-	-	TRBJ1-5	TRBV30	TGTGCCTGGAGTGTAACGTCGGATCCTGCGGCCCAGCATTTT	CAWSVTSDPAAQHF
TRBD1	-	TRBJ2-7	TRBV4-1	TGCGCCAGCAGCCAAGAAGGGACAGGGGACCACGAGCAGTACTTC	CASSQEGTGDHEQYF
TRBD2	-	TRBJ2-7	TRBV10-1	TGCGCCAGCAGCCGAAGCGGGGGAGGCGAGCAGTACTTC	CASSRSGGGEQYF
TRBD2	-	TRBJ2-1	TRBV5-1	TGCGCCAGCAGCTTGGGACTAGCGGGGACAAACGGTGAGCAGTTCTTC	CASSLGLAGTNGEQFF
TRBD1	once	TRBJ2-1	TRBV27	TGTGCCAGCAGTTGGACAGGGAGGACAGGCAATGAGCAGTTCTTC	CASSWTGRTGNEQFF
-	-	TRBJ2-7	TRBV29-1	TGCAGCGTGGCAGAATCCTCCTACGAGCAGTACTTC	CSVAESSYEQYF
TRBD2	-	TRBJ2-1	TRBV10-3	TGTGCCATCAGTGAGTCGTCGGCTAGCGGCCACAATGAGCAGTTCTTC	CAISESSASGHNEQFF
-	few	TRBJ1-3	TRBV19	TGTGCCAGTAGTCTACAGGGCACTGGAAACACCATATATTTT	CASSLQGTGNTIYF
-	-	TRBJ1-2	TRBV7-2	TGTGCCAGCAGCTTAGTACAGGCTCAGTTGCGTGGCTACACCTTC	CASSLVQAQLRGYTF
TRBD1	-	TRBJ2-1	TRBV5-1	TGCGCCAGCAGCTTACCGGGACAGGGGGCTGAGCAGTTCTTC	CASSLPGQGAEQFF
TRBD2	-	TRBJ2-3	TRBV7-2	TGTGCCAGCAGCTTACTAATCGCGGGGGGGGCAGATACGCAGTATTTT	CASSLLIAGGADTQYF
TRBD2	many	TRBJ2-7	TRBV6-5	TGTGCCAGCAGTATGACTAGCCGATACGAGCAGTACTTC	CASSMTSRYEQYF
-	-	TRBJ1-6	TRBV7-2	TGTGCCAGCAGACCAGAGGGGGTTAATTCACCCCTCCACTTT	CASRPEGVNSPLHF
TRBD1	-	TRBJ1-2	TRBV6-6	TGTGCCAGTTTGACAGGGATAGGCTACACCTTC	CASLTGIGYTF
-	-	TRBJ2-1	TRBV5-1	TGCGCCAGCAGCTTGGTTATGGGAGGGACAGGTAATGAGCAGTTCTTC	CASSLVMGGTGNEQFF
-	-	TRBJ2-3	TRBV4-1	TGCGCCAGCAGCCTTACTCAGGGTGCAGATACGCAGTATTTT	CASSLTQGADTQYF
-	-	TRBJ1-6	TRBV27	TGTGCCAGCAGTTTCAATGCCGGTTCACCCCTCCACTTT	CASSFNAGSPLHF
-	-	TRBJ2-3	TRBV14	TGTGCCAGCAGACTAATAAATAGCTCCTTCGGTGGAGATACGCAGTATTTT	CASRLINSSFGGDTQYF
TRBD1	-	TRBJ1-3	TRBV15	TGTGCCACCAGCAGAGATCGAGGGGGCCTCGGAAACACCATATATTTT	CATSRDRGGLGNTIYF
TRBD1	-	TRBJ2-7	TRBV19	TGTGCCAGTAGTTCCTGGGAGACAGGGTCCCACGAGCAGTACTTC	CASSSWETGSHEQYF
-	-	TRBJ1-1	TRBV6-5	TGTGCCAGCAACAGACCAGGGGATTTAGCTGAAGCTTTCTTT	CASNRPGDLAEAFF
TRBD2	-	TRBJ2-7	TRBV28	TGTGCCAGCAGTTTCGGCGGGGGTTCCTACGAGCAGTACTTC	CASSFGGGSYEQYF
-	-	TRBJ2-1	TRBV5-1	TGCGCCAGCAGCAGCCCGGGAATCAACAATGAGCAGTTCTTC	CASSSPGINNEQFF
TRBD1	-	TRBJ1-2	TRBV27	TGTGCCAGCAGTACACAGGGGGCTCTTGGCTACACCTTC	CASSTQGALGYTF
TRBD1	-	TRBJ2-7	TRBV5-4	TGTGCCAGCAGCTTGAACTGGGGACAGGACGAGCAGTACTTC	CASSLNWGQDEQYF
TRBD1	once	TRBJ2-7	TRBV30	TGTGCCTGGAGTGCGGACAGGGCCTACGAGCAGTACTTC	CAWSADRAYEQYF
-	few	TRBJ1-4	TRBV19	TGTGCCAGTACGAGGGGGGGAACTAATGAAAAACTGTTTTTT	CASTRGGTNEKLFF
-	-	TRBJ2-4	TRBV27	TGTGCCAGCAGTTTAAGGGCCACAGGGTTGGAAGCCAAAAACATTCAGTACTTC	CASSLRATGLEAKNIQYF
TRBD1	once	TRBJ2-2	TRBV18	TGTGCCAGCTCACCACCCGAGGGGGCCCCTGGAACCGGGGAGCTGTTTTTT	CASSPPEGAPGTGELFF
-	-	TRBJ1-1	TRBV19	TGTGCCAGTAGTCCACACGAGGTGGGTAAAGGAGGGGCTTTCTTT	CASSPHEVGKGGAFF
-	-	TRBJ1-3	TRBV6-6	TGTGCCAGCAGTTACTCGAGTGGCACAGGGGGAAACACCATATATTTT	CASSYSSGTGGNTIYF
-	few	TRBJ1-1	TRBV7-9	TGTGCCAGCAGCTTTATTCTACCTGAAGCTTTCTTT	CASSFILPEAFF
TRBD1	-	TRBJ2-4	TRBV30	TGTGCCTGGTCCGCGGGACAGGGTAACATTCAGTACTTC	CAWSAGQGNIQYF
-	-	TRBJ1-4	TRBV30	TGTGCCTGGAGTCCCCGATGGCCTAATGAAAAACTGTTTTTT	CAWSPRWPNEKLFF
TRBD1	-	TRBJ1-2	TRBV5-1	TGCGCCAGCAGCTTTGGACAGGCGACTAACTATGGCTACACCTTC	CASSFGQATNYGYTF
-	-	TRBJ1-2	TRBV23-1	TGCGCCAGCAGCCACCCCCGGTATGGCTACACCTTC	CASSHPRYGYTF
TRBD1	once	TRBJ1-5	TRBV15	TGTGCCACCAGCAGAGTGACAGGGGACCTCTCCGCGGGCAATCAGCCCCAGCATTTT	CATSRVTGDLSAGNQPQHF
-	-	TRBJ1-4	TRBV28	TGTGCCAGCAGCCGTGGGGGAAACAGGGCAACTAATGAAAAACTGTTTTTT	CASSRGGNRATNEKLFF
-	few	TRBJ1-2	TRBV28	TGTGCCAGCCACTCCCTCTATGGCTACACCTTC	CASHSLYGYTF
-	-	TRBJ1-2	TRBV19	TGTGCCAGTAGTCCCATGACAGGAGTAAGTGGCTACACCTTC	CASSPMTGVSGYTF
-	-	TRBJ2-7	TRBV19	TGTGCCACTGAAATGACAGGCTCCTACGAGCAGTACTTC	CATEMTGSYEQYF